What follows describes a single T cell receptor beta chain. Its cognate antigen is unknown. Naive CD45RA+ and memory CD45RA-negative subsets were split from CD4+ cells. This record comes from a study of shared clonotypes between healthy human individuals. Overall study results and limits: Some naive CD4 clonotypes, 4% to 6%, turned up in common across a handful of donors.

Sorted subsets were amplified in replicate PCRs using around 220 ng DNA, approximately 30,000 T cell genomes. TCRdb's copy holds only in-frame clones and misses some; the assay was immunoSEQ multiplex PCR. Of 500,000 or so clones detected, approximately 95% appear once; the ten largest clones hold nearly 0.065%. The sequencing sample was made of naive CD4+ T cells sorted from blood. Subset reported: CD45RA+ positively selected. This receptor was identified in a woman aged 30 to 39 in good health.

CDR3 bases: TGCGCCAGCAGTTACGGACTAGCGGCGCTTGGTGAGACCCAGTACTTC. This translates into CASSYGLAALGETQYF. The chain employs TRBV5-1 and TRBJ2-5; 10 bases line up with TRBD2. Germline V lookup: CDR1 SGHRS, CDR2 YFSETQ. CDR3 length: 16 amino acids. With 5 bases clipped from V and 5 bases from J, the junction kept 12 bases outside the gene matches. The full variable domain, its missing parts supplied by reference TRBV5-1 and TRBJ2-5, is KAGVTQTPRYLIKTRGQQVTLSCSPISGHRSVSWYQQTPGQGLQFLFEYFSETQRNKGNFPGRFSGRQFSNSRSEMNVSTLELGDSALYLCASSYGLAALGETQYFGPGTRLLVL.